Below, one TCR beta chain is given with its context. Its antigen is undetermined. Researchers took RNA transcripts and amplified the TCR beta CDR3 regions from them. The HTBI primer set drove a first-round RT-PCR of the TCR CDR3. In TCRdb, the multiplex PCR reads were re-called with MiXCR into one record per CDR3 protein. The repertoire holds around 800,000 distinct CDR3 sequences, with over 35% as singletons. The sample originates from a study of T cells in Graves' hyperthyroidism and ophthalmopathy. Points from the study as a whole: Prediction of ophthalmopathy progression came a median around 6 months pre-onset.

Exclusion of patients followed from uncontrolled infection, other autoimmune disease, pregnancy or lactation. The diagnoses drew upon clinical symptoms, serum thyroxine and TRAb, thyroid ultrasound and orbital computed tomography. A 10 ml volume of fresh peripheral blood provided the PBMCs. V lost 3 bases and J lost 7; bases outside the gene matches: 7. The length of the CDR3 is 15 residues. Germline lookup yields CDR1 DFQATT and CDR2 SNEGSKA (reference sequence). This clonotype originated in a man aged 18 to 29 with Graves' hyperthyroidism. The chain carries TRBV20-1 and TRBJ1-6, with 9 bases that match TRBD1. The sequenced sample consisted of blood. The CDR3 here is CSASEWGQGNSPLHF. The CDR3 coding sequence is TGCAGTGCTAGCGAATGGGGACAGGGAAATTCACCCCTCCACTTT.